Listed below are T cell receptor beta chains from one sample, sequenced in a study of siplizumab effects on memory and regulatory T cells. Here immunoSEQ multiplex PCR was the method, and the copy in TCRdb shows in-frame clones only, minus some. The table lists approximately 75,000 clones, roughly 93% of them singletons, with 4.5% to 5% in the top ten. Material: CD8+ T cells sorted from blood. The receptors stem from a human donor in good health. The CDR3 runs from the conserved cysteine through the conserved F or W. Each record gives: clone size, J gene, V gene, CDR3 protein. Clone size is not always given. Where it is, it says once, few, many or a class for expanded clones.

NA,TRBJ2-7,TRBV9,CASSVGNEQYF
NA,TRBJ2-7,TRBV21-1,CASSPHRSGGDSYEQYF
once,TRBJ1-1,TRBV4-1,CASSQDARGTEAFF
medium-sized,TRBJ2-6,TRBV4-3,CASSQEGSSGANVLTF
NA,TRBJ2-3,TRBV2,CASGGLSTDTQYF
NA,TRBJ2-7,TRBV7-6,CASSRGAGLSYEQYF
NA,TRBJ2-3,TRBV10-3,CAISESWTSGGPDTQYF
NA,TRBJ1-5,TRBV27,CASSLTGNQPQHF
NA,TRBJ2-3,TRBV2,CASSEQSGLTDTQYF
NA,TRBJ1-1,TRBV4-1,CASASLTGYTEAFF
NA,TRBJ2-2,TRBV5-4,CASSLGSGELFF
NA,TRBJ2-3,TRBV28,CASRGSRGLLATDTQYF
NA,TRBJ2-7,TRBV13,CASRAPSSYEQYF
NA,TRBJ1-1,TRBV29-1,CSVEPPSGAFF
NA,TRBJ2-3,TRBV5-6,CASSLDRDTQYF
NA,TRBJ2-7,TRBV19,CASSMGRGNEQYF
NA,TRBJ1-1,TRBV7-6,CASSLAFPGPGAGAEAFF
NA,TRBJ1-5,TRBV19,CASSTIAGTGHYSNQPQHF
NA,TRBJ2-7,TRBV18,CASSPPDLGADEQYF
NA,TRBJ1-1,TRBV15,CATSRTTVQLEAFF
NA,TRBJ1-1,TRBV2,CASGWGVYTEAFF
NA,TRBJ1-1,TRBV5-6,CASSWGTGNTEAFF
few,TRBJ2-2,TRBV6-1,CAIPGPGSGELFF
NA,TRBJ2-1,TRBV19,CASSTRPLSSYNEQFF
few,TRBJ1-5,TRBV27,CASSLQGINQPQHF
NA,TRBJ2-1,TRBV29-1,CSVEWDRVGNEQFF
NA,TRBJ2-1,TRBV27,CASSPLGGGEQFF
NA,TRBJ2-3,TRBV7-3,CASSPTSGGPDTQYF
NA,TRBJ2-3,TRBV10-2,CASGQGYTDTQYF
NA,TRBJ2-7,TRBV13,CASSFGRSFEQYF
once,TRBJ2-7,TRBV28,CASSLLGTVPYEQYF
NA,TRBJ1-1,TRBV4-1,CASSQANTEAFF
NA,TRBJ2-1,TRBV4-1,CASSRLAGGTYNEQFF
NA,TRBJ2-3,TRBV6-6,CASSLEDRVASDTQYF
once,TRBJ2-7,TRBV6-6,CASTDEGYEQYF
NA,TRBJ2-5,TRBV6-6,CASSYAGGIQETQYF
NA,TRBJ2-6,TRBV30,CAWSVDESGANVLTF
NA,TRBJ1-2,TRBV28,CASSLLGGDYGYTF
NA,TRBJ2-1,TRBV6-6,CASSYATGGPSNEQFF
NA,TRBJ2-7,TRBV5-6,CASSLTGTLYEQYF
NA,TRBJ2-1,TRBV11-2,CASRSQGTTNNEQFF
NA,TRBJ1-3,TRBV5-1,CASSSTGAGNTIYF
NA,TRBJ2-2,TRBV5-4,CASSFGTSGGADTGELFF
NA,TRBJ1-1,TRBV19,CASSTNTGGPEAFF